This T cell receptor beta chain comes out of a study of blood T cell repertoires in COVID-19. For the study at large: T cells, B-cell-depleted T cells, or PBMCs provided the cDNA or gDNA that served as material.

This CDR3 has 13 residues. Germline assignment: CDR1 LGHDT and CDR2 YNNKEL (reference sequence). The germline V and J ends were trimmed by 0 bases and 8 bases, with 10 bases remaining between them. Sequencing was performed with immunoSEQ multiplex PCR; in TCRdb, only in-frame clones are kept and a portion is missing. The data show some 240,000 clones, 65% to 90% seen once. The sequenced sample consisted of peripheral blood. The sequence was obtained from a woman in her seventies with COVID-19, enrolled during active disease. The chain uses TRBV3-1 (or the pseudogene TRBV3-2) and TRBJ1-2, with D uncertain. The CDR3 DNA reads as TGTGCCAGCAGCCAAGAACAGTCCGGAGGCTACACCTTC. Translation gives CASSQEQSGGYTF.